This record concerns one T cell receptor (beta chain) sequence. The source of the sample is a study of blood T cell repertoires in COVID-19. In the study overall: Both acute and convalescent COVID-19 samples were obtained from the United States, Italy and Spain.

The CDR3 covers 17 residues. Germline V gives CDR1 SGHNT, CDR2 YYREEE (reference sequence). With V trimmed by 4 bases and J by 9 bases, 15 bases remained unmatched. The table came from immunoSEQ multiplex PCR; TCRdb's copy has only in-frame clones and leaves some out. This sample has over 90,000 clones, with nearly 90% found just once. The TCR comes from a man in his fifties or sixties with active COVID-19. V and J are TRBV5-4 and TRBJ2-5; 13 bases align to TRBD2. Sequencing used peripheral blood. DNA of the CDR3: TGTGCCAGCAGCCCCGGGGGGGGACTAGCGGGGCTTGGGTCCCAGTACTTC. Translating it yields CASSPGGGLAGLGSQYF.